These 29 T cell receptor beta chains were all obtained from the same sample, sequenced in a study of shared clonotypes between healthy human individuals. Using immunoSEQ multiplex PCR, the repertoire was profiled, and TCRdb retains in-frame clones only, with some absent. This sample has millions of clones; more than 85% occur once, and the top ten carry about 0.37%. Sequences were obtained from naive CD4+ T cells from PBMCs. The subset was: CD45RA+ positively selected. The source of these receptors is a man younger than 30 in good health. Some clones in this sample may be carry-over from other donors' samples.

This CDR3 reads CSVGTSGSLTEQFF. CDR3 nucleotide sequence: TGCAGCGTTGGGACTAGCGGGAGTTTGACTGAGCAGTTCTTC. The gene calls are TRBV29-1 and TRBJ2-1; TRBD2 agrees at 13 bases. The CDR3 spans 14 residues. Germline lookup yields CDR1 SQVTM and CDR2 ANQGSEA. Trimming at V came to 4 bases and at J to 9 bases, leaving 6 bases not matched to a gene.

This clone was detected once. This chain links TRBV27 with TRBJ2-2; the D gene is possibly TRBD1 (6 bases). CDR3 size: 13 residues. The V end lost 11 bases, the J end lost 3 bases, and 13 bases lay between the germline ends. Germline V CDR1 and CDR2: MNHEY, SMNVEV (reference sequence). Here the CDR3 reads CAGGHLDTGELFF. The CDR3 DNA follows: TGTGCCGGGGGACACTTGGACACCGGGGAGCTGTTTTTT.

This clone was seen a single time. The V call is TRBV18, the J call TRBJ1-2; no clear D. Germline V gene sequence: CDR1 KGHSH, CDR2 LQKENI. This CDR3 contains 13 residues. The V end was cut by 5 bases, the J end by 1 base, with 8 bases between. The CDR3 DNA follows: TGTGCCAGCTCATACGGAGTTAACTATGGCTACACCTTC. Its translation is CASSYGVNYGYTF. The full variable domain, in which reference TRBV18 and TRBJ1-2 provide the parts outside the CDR3, is NAGVMQNPRHLVRRRGQEARLRCSPMKGHSHVYWYRQLPEEGLKFMVYLQKENIIDESGMPKERFSAEFPKEGPSILRIQQVVRGDSAAYFCASSYGVNYGYTFGSGTRLTVV.

The chain uses TRBV4-1 and TRBJ2-5, with TRBD1 matching 9 bases. Germline V CDR1 and CDR2: MGHRA, YSYEKL. The CDR3 is 16 amino acids. V was pared by 4 bases and J by 5 bases, with 11 bases of the junction left unmatched. Written as DNA, the CDR3 is TGCGCCAGCAGCCTTAGTTGGACAGGGGCTTGGGAGACCCAGTACTTC. Translation: CASSLSWTGAWETQYF.

The chain has TRBV10-3 and TRBJ2-2; the match to TRBD2 covers 10 bases. CDR1 is ENHRY, CDR2 SYGVKD, per germline. J was trimmed by 6 bases and V by 2 bases; bases with no gene match: 6. The CDR3 runs 16 residues. The CDR3 is CAISERPSGSPGELFF. CDR3 bases: TGTGCCATCAGTGAGCGGCCTAGCGGGAGTCCCGGGGAGCTGTTTTTT.

J is TRBJ2-7 and V is TRBV5-1; perhaps D is TRBD1 or TRBD2 (5 bases each). The V gene lost 4 bases and the J gene lost 3 bases, with 17 bases spanning the gap. CDR3 size: 15 residues. Per germline, CDR1 SGHRS and CDR2 YFSETQ. The CDR3 nucleotides read TGCGCCAGCAGCGCCGCGGGTGGACAATTCTACGAGCAGTACTTC. It specifies CASSAAGGQFYEQYF.

The genes are TRBV27 and TRBJ2-5; 9 nucleotides match TRBD2. Germline loops: CDR1 MNHEY, CDR2 SMNVEV (reference sequence). The V segment lost 6 bases and the J segment 0 bases; nucleotides outside the gene matches: 8. The CDR3 contains 16 residues. CDR3 nucleotides: TGTGCCAGCAGCTCGATGAGCGGGGGGTACCAAGAGACCCAGTACTTC. Its protein is CASSSMSGGYQETQYF.

The chain employs TRBV5-1 and TRBJ2-7; the D is unclear. The CDR3 covers 13 residues. Germline V gives CDR1 SGHRS, CDR2 YFSETQ. Between the trimmed V and J ends, which lost 1 base and 6 bases, there was a span of 11 bases. The CDR3 region is CASSLFGVGEQYF. Written as DNA, the CDR3 is TGCGCCAGCAGCTTGTTTGGGGTTGGCGAGCAGTACTTC. The variable domain in full, with the rest retrieved from reference TRBV5-1 and TRBJ2-7, is KAGVTQTPRYLIKTRGQQVTLSCSPISGHRSVSWYQQTPGQGLQFLFEYFSETQRNKGNFPGRFSGRQFSNSRSEMNVSTLELGDSALYLCASSLFGVGEQYFGPGTRLTVT.

The chain links TRBV6-4 to TRBJ2-7, with D uncertain. CDR3 length equals 14 residues. Trimming cost V 6 bases and J 0 bases, with 12 bases left between them. The germline CDR1 and CDR2 sequences are MRHNA and SNTAGT. The CDR3 reads CASRLCVSSYEQYF. CDR3 DNA sequence: TGTGCCAGCAGATTATGCGTAAGCTCCTACGAGCAGTACTTC.

DNA of the CDR3: TGTGCCTGGAGTGCCCACGGACTAGCGGGAGGCGATGAGCAGTTCTTC. It yields the protein CAWSAHGLAGGDEQFF. The rearrangement links TRBV30 to TRBJ2-1; TRBD2 aligns across 14 bases. Germline CDR1 reads GTSNPN; CDR2 reads SVGIG (reference sequence). Trimming took 1 base from V and 8 from J; bases not matched to a gene: 7. This CDR3 has 16 residues.

The chain joins TRBV28 to TRBJ2-3; a weak D match, TRBD2 (6 bases). Germline V gene sequence: CDR1 MDHEN, CDR2 SYDVKM. The germline V and J ends were trimmed by 3 bases and 4 bases, with 17 bases remaining between them. The CDR3 is 16 residues long. The CDR3 loop reads CASSFLRLGAADTQYF. The DNA for the CDR3 is TGTGCCAGCAGTTTCCTGAGACTAGGGGCGGCAGATACGCAGTATTTT. The whole variable domain, filled in from reference TRBV28 and TRBJ2-3, reads DVKVTQSSRYLVKRTGEKVFLECVQDMDHENMFWYRQDPGLGLRLIYFSYDVKMKEKGDIPEGYSVSREKKERFSLILESASTNQTSMYLCASSFLRLGAADTQYFGPGTRLTVL.

Worth noting for this clone: Other nucleotide sequences from this sample produce the same CDR3. The chain combines TRBV5-1 with TRBJ2-3; 7 nucleotides align to TRBD2. CDR1 and CDR2 (germline): SGHRS, YFSETQ. V lost 3 bases and J lost 3; bases outside the gene matches: 4. CDR3 size: 14 residues. The CDR3 nucleotides are TGCGCCAGCAGCTCAGGCGGGAGAACAGATACGCAGTATTTT. Amino acid sequence: CASSSGGRTDTQYF.

The V call is TRBV27, the J call TRBJ1-1; D is undetermined. Trimming removed 3 bases from V and 0 bases from J, with 8 bases in between. Germline V gene data show CDR1 as MNHEY and CDR2 as SMNVEV (reference sequence). The CDR3 contains 14 residues. CDR3 DNA sequence: TGTGCCAGCAGTTTGCGGTTAATGAACACTGAAGCTTTCTTT. Protein: CASSLRLMNTEAFF.

This clone was counted a few times. The chain carries TRBV29-1 and TRBJ1-3; TRBD1 agrees at 7 bases. Germline lookup yields CDR1 SQVTM and CDR2 ANQGSEA. This CDR3 is 12 amino acids long. In DNA, the CDR3 is TGCAGTGGACAGGAGTTTGGAAACACCATATATTTT. Protein: CSGQEFGNTIYF.

The chain couples TRBV6-5 to TRBJ2-2, with D possibly matching TRBD2 (5 bases). CDR1 is MNHEY and CDR2 is SVGAGI in the germline V gene. CDR3 length: 15 amino acids. The V gene lost 6 bases and the J gene lost 0 bases, with 11 bases spanning the gap. The CDR3 sequence: CASSDLGANTGELFF. The CDR3, as DNA: TGTGCCAGCAGCGACCTGGGAGCGAACACCGGGGAGCTGTTTTTT.

The chain carries TRBV19 and TRBJ2-1; 11 bases align to TRBD1. Germline V lookup: CDR1 LNHDA, CDR2 SQIVND (reference sequence). The CDR3 extends over 15 amino acids. The V segment lost 5 bases and the J segment 5 bases; nucleotides outside the gene matches: 5. The CDR3 loop is CASSPWDRGNNEQFF. The CDR3 DNA is TGTGCCAGTAGTCCCTGGGACAGGGGGAACAATGAGCAGTTCTTC.

This clone has only one observation. The J gene is TRBJ2-3, the V gene TRBV7-2; 7 bases match TRBD1. The CDR3 is made up of 15 amino acids. CDR1 and CDR2 (germline): SGHTA, FQGNSA. V lost 2 bases and J lost 4; bases outside the gene matches: 6. The CDR3 bases are TGTGCCAGCAGCTTAAGGGGGCGCCGGTCAGATACGCAGTATTTT. It encodes CASSLRGRRSDTQYF.

The chain links TRBV14 to TRBJ1-2; TRBD1 agrees at 7 bases. CDR3 length: 15 amino acids. Losses at the gene ends were 3 bases for V and 5 bases for J; bases not matched to a gene: 9. The germline gives CDR1 SGHDN, CDR2 FVKESK. Here the CDR3 DNA reads TGTGCCAGCAGCCAGGCTTCGACAGGGCCTTATGGCTACACCTTC. This translates into CASSQASTGPYGYTF.

This clone was seen only a few times. This chain joins TRBV28 and TRBJ1-5, with a tentative D call TRBD1 (5 bases). CDR1 is MDHEN, CDR2 SYDVKM, per germline. V gave up 3 bases and J gave up 6 bases, with 12 bases separating them. The CDR3 contains 14 residues. The CDR3 DNA sequence: TGTGCCAGCAGTTTCGCGGGGCCTGGTCAGCCCCAGCATTTT. This sequence encodes CASSFAGPGQPQHF.

Of note for this clone: At the DNA level, this CDR3 is encoded by other sequences in the same sample as well. The J gene is TRBJ1-2, the V gene TRBV28, with D possibly being TRBD1 (5 bases). The germline V gene encodes CDR1 MDHEN and CDR2 SYDVKM. With 6 bases removed from V and 8 bases from J, the gap between germline ends came to 10 bases. The CDR3 is made up of 11 amino acids. DNA of the CDR3: TGTGCCAGCAGCCAGGGAAGGGGCTACACCTTC. It yields the protein CASSQGRGYTF.

The gene calls are TRBV4-2 and TRBJ1-1; D might be TRBD1 (5 bases). V dropped 0 bases and J dropped 1 base, with 12 bases sitting between them. Germline CDR1 reads LGHNA; CDR2 reads YNFKEQ. This CDR3 has 16 amino acids. The CDR3 sequence: CASSQDWAGWNTEAFF. The CDR3 region has the DNA TGTGCCAGCAGCCAAGATTGGGCAGGGTGGAACACTGAAGCTTTCTTT.

This chain connects TRBV4-2 to TRBJ2-2; D may be TRBD2 (6 bases). The germline V gene has CDR1 LGHNA and CDR2 YNFKEQ. There are 16 residues in the CDR3. Trimming removed 0 bases from V and 2 bases from J, with 10 bases in between. CDR3 coding DNA: TGTGCCAGCAGCCAAGACCGCGGGAACAACACCGGGGAGCTGTTTTTT. Its translation: CASSQDRGNNTGELFF.

The chain joins TRBV25-1 to TRBJ2-3; D unresolved. CDR1 MGHDK and CDR2 SYGVNS come from the germline V gene. V was shortened by 2 bases and J by 2 bases, with 5 bases between the two germline ends. The CDR3 runs 13 residues. CDR3 in DNA: TGTGCCAGCAGTGAAGACAACACAGATACGCAGTATTTT. It encodes CASSEDNTDTQYF. Looking up the rest from reference TRBV25-1 and TRBJ2-3 gives the full variable domain: EADIYQTPRYLVIGTGKKITLECSQTMGHDKMYWYQQDPGMELHLIHYSYGVNSTEKGDLSSESTVSRIRTEHFPLTLESARPSHTSQYLCASSEDNTDTQYFGPGTRLTVL.

In DNA, the CDR3 is TGTGCCAGCAGCGTAAGGGGCGGGGCGCAGTTCTTC. This sequence encodes CASSVRGGAQFF. This rearrangement joins TRBV9 to TRBJ2-1, with D maybe TRBD2 (6 bases). V lost 1 base to trimming and J lost 12 bases, with 11 bases between them. The CDR3 sequence is 12 residues long. Germline V gene lookup returns CDR1 SGDLS and CDR2 YYNGEE.

The rearrangement uses TRBV6-6 and TRBJ2-7, with D perhaps TRBD1 (6 bases). V shed 5 bases and J shed 3 bases, with 17 bases lying between them. Germline V gene sequence: CDR1 MNHNY, CDR2 SVGAGI (reference sequence). This CDR3 region has 15 residues. CDR3 protein: CASSAAMGHVYEQYF. The CDR3 nucleotides are TGTGCCAGCAGTGCGGCGATGGGACATGTCTACGAGCAGTACTTC.

J is TRBJ2-5 and V is TRBV2; 7 bases fit TRBD1. The CDR3 runs 12 residues. The germline CDR1 and CDR2 sequences are SNHLY and FYNNEI. Trimming removed 4 bases from V and 10 bases from J; junction bases left unmatched: 6. The CDR3 region is CASSGDREYQYF. In DNA, the CDR3 is TGTGCCAGCAGTGGTGACAGGGAGTACCAGTACTTC.

V usage is TRBV15 and J usage is TRBJ1-1, with D perhaps TRBD1 (6 bases). V was clipped by 3 bases and J by 3 bases, with 11 bases between them. From germline, CDR1 is LNHNV and CDR2 YYDKDF (reference sequence). This CDR3 has 14 residues. The CDR3 loop reads CATSSQGPDTEAFF. DNA of the CDR3: TGTGCCACCAGCAGTCAGGGGCCCGACACTGAAGCTTTCTTT.

This CDR3 reads CASSQVHRPTIYF. The CDR3, as DNA: TGTGCCAGCAGCCAGGTCCATCGGCCCACCATATATTTT. The chain recombines TRBV28 with TRBJ1-3; D ambiguous. V was pared by 6 bases and J by 9 bases, with 15 bases between. The CDR3 loop spans 13 amino acids. The germline gives CDR1 MDHEN, CDR2 SYDVKM.

The chain uses TRBV28 and TRBJ1-2, with 7 bases matching TRBD1. Germline V gives CDR1 MDHEN, CDR2 SYDVKM. The CDR3 contains 14 residues. Losses at the gene ends were 7 bases for V and 4 bases for J; bases not matched to a gene: 9. DNA of the CDR3: TGTGCCAGCATCGAAGGACAGGCGACCTATGGCTACACCTTC. This gives the protein CASIEGQATYGYTF.